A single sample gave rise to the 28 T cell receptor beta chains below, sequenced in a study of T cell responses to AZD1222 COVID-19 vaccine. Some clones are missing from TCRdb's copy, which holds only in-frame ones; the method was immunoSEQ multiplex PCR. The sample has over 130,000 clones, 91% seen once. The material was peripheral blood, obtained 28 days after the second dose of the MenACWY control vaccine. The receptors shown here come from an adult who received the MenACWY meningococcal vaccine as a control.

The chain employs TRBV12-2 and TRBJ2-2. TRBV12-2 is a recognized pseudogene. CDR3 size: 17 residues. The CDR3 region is CASRLGTLGSNTGELFF. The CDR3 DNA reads TGTGCAAGTCGCTTAGGAACCCTAGGGTCAAACACCGGGGAGCTGTTTTTT.

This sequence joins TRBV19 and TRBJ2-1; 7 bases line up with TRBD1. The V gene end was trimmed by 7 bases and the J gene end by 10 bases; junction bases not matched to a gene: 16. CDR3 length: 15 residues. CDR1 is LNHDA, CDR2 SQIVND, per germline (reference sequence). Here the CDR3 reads CASTPGGPTKEEQFF. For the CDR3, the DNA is TGTGCCAGTACCCCAGGGGGACCGACCAAAGAAGAGCAGTTCTTC. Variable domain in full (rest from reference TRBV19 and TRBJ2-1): DGGITQSPKYLFRKEGQNVTLSCEQNLNHDAMYWYRQDPGQGLRLIYYSQIVNDFQKGDIAEGYSVSREKKESFPLTVTSAQKNPTAFYLCASTPGGPTKEEQFFGPGTRLTVL.

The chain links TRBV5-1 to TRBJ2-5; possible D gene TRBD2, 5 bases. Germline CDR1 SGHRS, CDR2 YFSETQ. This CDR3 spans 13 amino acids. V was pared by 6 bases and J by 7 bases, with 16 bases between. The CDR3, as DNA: TGCGCCAGCAAGCAGCCCTCCGCGGGGACCCAGTACTTC. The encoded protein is CASKQPSAGTQYF.

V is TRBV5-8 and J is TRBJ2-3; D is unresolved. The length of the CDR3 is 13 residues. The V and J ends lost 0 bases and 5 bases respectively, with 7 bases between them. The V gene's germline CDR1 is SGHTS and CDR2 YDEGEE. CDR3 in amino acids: CASSLEGRDTQYF. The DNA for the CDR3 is TGTGCCAGCAGCTTGGAGGGCAGAGATACGCAGTATTTT. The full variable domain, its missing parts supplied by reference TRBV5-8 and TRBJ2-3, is EAGVTQSPTHLIKTRGQQATLRCSPISGHTSVYWYQQALGLGLQFLLWYDEGEERNRGNFPPRFSGRQFPNYSSELNVNALELEDSALYLCASSLEGRDTQYFGPGTRLTVL.

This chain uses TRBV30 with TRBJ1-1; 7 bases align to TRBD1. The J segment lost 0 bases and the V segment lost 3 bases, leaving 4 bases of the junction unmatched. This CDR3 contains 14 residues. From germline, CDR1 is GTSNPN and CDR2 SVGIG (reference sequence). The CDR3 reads CAWRAGTVNTEAFF. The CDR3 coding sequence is TGTGCCTGGAGAGCCGGGACAGTGAACACTGAAGCTTTCTTT.

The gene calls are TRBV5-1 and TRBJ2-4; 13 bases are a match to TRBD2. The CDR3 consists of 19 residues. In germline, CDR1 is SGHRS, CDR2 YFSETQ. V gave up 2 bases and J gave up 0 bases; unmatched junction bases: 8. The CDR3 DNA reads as TGCGCCAGCAGCTTCGGACTAGCGGGAGCAGGGGGAGCCAAAAACATTCAGTACTTC. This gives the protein CASSFGLAGAGGAKNIQYF.

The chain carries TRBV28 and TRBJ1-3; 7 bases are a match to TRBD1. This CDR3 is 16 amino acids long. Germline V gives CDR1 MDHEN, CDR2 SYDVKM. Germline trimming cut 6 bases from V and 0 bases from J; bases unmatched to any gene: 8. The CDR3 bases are TGTGCCAGCAGAAGAACAGGGGCGAGCTCTGGAAACACCATATATTTT. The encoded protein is CASRRTGASSGNTIYF.

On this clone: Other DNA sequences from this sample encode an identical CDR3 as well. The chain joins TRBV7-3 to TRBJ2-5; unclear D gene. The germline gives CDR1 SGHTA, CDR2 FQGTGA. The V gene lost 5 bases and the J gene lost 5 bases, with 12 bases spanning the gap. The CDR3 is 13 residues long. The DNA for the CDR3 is TGTGCCAGCAGCCCAGCAGGAAGGGAGACCCAGTACTTC. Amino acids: CASSPAGRETQYF. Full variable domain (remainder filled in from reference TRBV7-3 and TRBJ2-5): GAGVSQTPSNKVTEKGKYVELRCDPISGHTALYWYRQSLGQGPEFLIYFQGTGAADDSGLPNDRFFAVRPEGSVSTLKIQRTERGDSAVYLCASSPAGRETQYFGPGTRLLVL.

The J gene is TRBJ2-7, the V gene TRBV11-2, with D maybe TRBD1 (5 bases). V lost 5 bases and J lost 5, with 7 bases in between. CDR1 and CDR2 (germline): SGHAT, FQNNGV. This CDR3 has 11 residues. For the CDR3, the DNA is TGTGCCAGCAGCCCAGGGAACGAGCAGTACTTC. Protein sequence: CASSPGNEQYF.

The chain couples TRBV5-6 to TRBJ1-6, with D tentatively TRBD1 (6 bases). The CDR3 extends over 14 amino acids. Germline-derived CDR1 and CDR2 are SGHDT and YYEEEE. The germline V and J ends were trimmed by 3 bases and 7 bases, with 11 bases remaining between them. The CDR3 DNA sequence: TGTGCCAGCAGCTCCAGGGGTACGAATTCACCCCTCCACTTT. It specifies CASSSRGTNSPLHF.

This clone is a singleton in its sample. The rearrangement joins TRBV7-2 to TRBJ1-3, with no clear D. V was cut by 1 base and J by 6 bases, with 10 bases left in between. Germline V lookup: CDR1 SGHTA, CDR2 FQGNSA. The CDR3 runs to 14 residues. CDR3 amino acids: CASSLDSRENTIYF. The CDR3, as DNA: TGTGCCAGCAGCTTAGATAGTCGAGAAAACACCATATATTTT.

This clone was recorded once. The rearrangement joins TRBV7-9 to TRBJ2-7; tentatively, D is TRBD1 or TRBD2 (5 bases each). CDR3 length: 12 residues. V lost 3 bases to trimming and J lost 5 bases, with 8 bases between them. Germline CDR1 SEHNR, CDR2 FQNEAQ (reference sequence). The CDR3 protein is CASSFRGHEQYF. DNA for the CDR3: TGTGCCAGCAGCTTTAGGGGACACGAGCAGTACTTC.

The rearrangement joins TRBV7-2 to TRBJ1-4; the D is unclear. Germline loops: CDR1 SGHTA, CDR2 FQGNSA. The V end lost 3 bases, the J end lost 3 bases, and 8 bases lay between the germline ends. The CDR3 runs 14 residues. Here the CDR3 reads CASSFAFANEKLFF. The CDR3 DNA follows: TGTGCCAGCAGCTTTGCCTTCGCTAATGAAAAACTGTTTTTT.

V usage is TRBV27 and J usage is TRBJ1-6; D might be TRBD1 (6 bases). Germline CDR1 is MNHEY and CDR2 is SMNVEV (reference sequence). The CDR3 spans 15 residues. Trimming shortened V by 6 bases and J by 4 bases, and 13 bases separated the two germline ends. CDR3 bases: TGTGCCAGCAGACCTGGGACACTTTATAATTCACCCCTCCACTTT. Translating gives CASRPGTLYNSPLHF.

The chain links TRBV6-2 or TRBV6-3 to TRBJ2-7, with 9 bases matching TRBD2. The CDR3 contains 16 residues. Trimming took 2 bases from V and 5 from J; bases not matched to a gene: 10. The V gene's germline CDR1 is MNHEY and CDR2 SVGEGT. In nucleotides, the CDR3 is TGTGCCAGCAGTTACGGTTATCGCGGGAGGGGCAACGAGCAGTACTTC. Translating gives CASSYGYRGRGNEQYF.

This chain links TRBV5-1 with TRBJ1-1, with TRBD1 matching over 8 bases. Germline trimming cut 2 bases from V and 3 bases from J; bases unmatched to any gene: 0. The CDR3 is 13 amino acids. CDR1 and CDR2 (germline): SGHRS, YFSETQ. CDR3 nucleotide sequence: TGCGCCAGCAGCTTACAGGGGGACACTGAAGCTTTCTTT. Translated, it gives CASSLQGDTEAFF.

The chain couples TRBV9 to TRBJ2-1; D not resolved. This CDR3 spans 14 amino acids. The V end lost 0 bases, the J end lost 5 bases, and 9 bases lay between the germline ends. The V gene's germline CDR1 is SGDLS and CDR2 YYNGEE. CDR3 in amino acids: CASSVDMANNEQFF. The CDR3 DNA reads TGTGCCAGCAGCGTAGACATGGCAAACAATGAGCAGTTCTTC.

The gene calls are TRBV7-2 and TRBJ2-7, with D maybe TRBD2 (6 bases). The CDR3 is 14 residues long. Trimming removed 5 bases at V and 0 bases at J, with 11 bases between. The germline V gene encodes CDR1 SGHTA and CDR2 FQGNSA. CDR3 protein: CASSTPGASYEQYF. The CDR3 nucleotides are TGTGCCAGCAGCACTCCGGGAGCCTCCTACGAGCAGTACTTC.

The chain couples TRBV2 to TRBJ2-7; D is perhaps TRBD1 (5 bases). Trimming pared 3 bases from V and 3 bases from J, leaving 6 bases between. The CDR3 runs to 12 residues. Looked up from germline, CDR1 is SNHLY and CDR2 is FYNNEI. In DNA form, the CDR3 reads TGTGCCAGCAGTGATCAGGGCTACGAGCAGTACTTC. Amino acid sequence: CASSDQGYEQYF.

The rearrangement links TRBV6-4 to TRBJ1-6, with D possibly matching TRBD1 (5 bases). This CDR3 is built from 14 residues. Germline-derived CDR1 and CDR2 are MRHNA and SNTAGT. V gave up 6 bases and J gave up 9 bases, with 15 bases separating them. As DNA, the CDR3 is TGTGCCAGCAGCCCCGGGACTGACTCTTCACCCCTCCACTTT. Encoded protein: CASSPGTDSSPLHF.

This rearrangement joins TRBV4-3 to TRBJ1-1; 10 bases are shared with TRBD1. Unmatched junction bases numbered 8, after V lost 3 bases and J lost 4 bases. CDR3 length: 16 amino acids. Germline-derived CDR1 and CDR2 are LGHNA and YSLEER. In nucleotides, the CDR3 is TGCGCCAGCAGCCACCGACAGGGGGCGCTGGGCACTGAAGCTTTCTTT. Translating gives CASSHRQGALGTEAFF.

This CDR3 is CASSFWGGRGTEQYF. CDR3 coding DNA: TGTGCCAGCAGTTTTTGGGGGGGGCGAGGTACGGAGCAGTACTTC. This chain links TRBV28 with TRBJ2-7; D might be TRBD2 (7 bases). Germline assignment: CDR1 MDHEN and CDR2 SYDVKM. With 3 bases removed from V and 7 bases from J, the gap between germline ends came to 19 bases. CDR3 length: 15 amino acids.

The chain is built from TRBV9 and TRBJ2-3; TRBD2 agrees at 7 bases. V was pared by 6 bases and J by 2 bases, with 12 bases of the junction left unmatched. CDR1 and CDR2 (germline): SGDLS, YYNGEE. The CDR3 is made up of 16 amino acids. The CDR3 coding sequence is TGTGCCAGCACCCCATCGGATAGCGGGTTCACAGATACGCAGTATTTT. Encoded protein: CASTPSDSGFTDTQYF.

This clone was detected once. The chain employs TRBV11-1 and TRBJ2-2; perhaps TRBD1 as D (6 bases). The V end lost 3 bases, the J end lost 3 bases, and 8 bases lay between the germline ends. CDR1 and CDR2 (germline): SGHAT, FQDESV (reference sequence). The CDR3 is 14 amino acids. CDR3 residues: CASSLGQHTGELFF. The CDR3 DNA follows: TGTGCCAGCAGCTTGGGACAACACACCGGGGAGCTGTTTTTT.

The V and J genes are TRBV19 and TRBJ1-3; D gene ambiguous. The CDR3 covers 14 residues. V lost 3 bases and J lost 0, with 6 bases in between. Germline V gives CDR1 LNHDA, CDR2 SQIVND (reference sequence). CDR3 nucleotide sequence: TGTGCCAGTAGTATCCCCGGCTCTGGAAACACCATATATTTT. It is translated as CASSIPGSGNTIYF.

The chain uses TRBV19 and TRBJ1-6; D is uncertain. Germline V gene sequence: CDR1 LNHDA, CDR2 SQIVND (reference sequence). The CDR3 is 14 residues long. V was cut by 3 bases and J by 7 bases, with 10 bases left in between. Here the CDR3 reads CASSMWAGNSPLHF. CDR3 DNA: TGTGCCAGTAGTATGTGGGCGGGGAATTCACCCCTCCACTTT.

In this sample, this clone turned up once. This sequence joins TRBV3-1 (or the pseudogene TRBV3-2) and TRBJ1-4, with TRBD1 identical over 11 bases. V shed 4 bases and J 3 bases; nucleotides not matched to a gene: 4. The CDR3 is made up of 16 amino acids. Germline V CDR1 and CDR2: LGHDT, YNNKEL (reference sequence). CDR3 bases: TGTGCCAGCAGCCCGGGACAGGGGGGTCCTAATGAAAAACTGTTTTTT. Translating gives CASSPGQGGPNEKLFF.

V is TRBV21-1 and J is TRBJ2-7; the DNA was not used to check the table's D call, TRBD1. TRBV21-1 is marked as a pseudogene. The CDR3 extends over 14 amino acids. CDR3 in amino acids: CASSKEGASYEQYF. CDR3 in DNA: TGTGCCAGCAGCAAAGAAGGGGCCAGCTACGAGCAGTACTTC.